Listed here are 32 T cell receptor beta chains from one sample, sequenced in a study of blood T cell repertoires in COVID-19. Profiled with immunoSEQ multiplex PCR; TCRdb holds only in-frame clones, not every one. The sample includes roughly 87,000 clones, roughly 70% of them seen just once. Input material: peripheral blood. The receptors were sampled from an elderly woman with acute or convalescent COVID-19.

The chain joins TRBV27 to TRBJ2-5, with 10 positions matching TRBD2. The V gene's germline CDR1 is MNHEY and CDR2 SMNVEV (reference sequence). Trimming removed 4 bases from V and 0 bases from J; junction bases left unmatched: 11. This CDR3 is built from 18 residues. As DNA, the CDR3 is TGTGCCAGCAGTTCTTTTATGGAACTAGCGGGAAACCAAGAGACCCAGTACTTC. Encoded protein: CASSSFMELAGNQETQYF.

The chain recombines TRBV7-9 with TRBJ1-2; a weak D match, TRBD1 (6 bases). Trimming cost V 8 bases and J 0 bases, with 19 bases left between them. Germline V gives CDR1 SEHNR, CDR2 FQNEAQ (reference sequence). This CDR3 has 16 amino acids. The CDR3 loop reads CASGLHRQEANYGYTF. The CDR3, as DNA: TGTGCCAGCGGACTCCACCGACAGGAGGCTAACTATGGCTACACCTTC.

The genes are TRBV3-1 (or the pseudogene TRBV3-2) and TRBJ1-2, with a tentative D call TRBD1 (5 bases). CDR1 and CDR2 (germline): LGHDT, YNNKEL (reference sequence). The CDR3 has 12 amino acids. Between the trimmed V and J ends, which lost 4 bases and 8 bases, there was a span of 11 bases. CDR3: CASSPAGRGYTF. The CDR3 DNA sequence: TGTGCCAGCAGCCCCGCGGGGCGAGGCTACACCTTC.

CDR3 DNA sequence: TGTGCCAGCAGCGTAGGCCCCGGGACAGTACATTCTTTCATGAACACTGAAGCTTTCTTT. Residues: CASSVGPGTVHSFMNTEAFF. The rearrangement links TRBV9 to TRBJ1-1, with 7 bases aligning to TRBD1. This CDR3 is 20 amino acids long. After removal of 0 bases from V and 0 bases from J, the junction contained 17 bases not matched to a gene. The V gene's germline CDR1 is SGDLS and CDR2 YYNGEE.

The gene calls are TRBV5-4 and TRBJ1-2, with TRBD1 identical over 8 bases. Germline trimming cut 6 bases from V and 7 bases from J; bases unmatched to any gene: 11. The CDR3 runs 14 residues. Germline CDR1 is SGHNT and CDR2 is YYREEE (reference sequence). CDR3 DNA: TGTGCCAGCACCGACCCTCAGGACAGGGTTGGCTACACCTTC. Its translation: CASTDPQDRVGYTF.

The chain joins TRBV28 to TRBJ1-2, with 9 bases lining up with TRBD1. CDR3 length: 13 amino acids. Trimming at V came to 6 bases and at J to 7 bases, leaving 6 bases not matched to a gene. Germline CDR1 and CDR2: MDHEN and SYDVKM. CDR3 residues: CASRTGGPSGYTF. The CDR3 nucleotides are TGTGCCAGCAGAACAGGGGGCCCCAGTGGCTACACCTTC.

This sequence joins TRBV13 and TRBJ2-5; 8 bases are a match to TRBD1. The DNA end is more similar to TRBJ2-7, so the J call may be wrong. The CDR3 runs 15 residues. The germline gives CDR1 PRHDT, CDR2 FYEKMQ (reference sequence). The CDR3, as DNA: TGTGCCAGCAGCTCATCCGGGACAGGCCCCTACGAGCAGTACTTC. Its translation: CASSSSGTGPYEQYF.

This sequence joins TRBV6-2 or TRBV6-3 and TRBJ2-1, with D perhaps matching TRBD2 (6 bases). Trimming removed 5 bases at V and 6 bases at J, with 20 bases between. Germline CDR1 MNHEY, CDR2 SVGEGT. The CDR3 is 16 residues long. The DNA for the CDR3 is TGTGCCAGCAGTGCCCAGGGCGCGGCGGGGTCCAATGAGCAGTTCTTC. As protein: CASSAQGAAGSNEQFF.

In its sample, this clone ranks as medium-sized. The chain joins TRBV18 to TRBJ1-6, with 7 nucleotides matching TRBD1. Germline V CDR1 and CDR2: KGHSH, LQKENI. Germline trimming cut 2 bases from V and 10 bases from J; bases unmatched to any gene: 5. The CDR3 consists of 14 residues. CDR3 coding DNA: TGTGCCAGCTCACCAAACAGGGGAGGATCACCCCTCCACTTT. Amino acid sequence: CASSPNRGGSPLHF.

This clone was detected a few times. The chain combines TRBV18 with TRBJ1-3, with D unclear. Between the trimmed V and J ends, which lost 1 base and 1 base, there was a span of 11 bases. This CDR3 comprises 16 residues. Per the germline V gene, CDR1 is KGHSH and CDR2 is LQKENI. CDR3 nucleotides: TGTGCCAGCTCACCACGGGCCCGCGGGTCTGGAAACACCATATATTTT. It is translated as CASSPRARGSGNTIYF.

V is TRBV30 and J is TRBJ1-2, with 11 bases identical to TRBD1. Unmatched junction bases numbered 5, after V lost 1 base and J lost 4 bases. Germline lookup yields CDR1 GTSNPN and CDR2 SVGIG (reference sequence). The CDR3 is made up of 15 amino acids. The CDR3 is CAWSADRGPGYGYTF. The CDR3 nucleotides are TGTGCCTGGAGTGCGGACAGGGGGCCTGGCTATGGCTACACCTTC.

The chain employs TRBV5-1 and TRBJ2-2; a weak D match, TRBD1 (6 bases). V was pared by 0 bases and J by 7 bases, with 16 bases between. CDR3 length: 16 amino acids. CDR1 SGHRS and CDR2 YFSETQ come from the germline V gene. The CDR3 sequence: CASSLGATGRFGELFF. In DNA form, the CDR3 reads TGCGCCAGCAGCTTGGGAGCGACAGGAAGGTTCGGGGAGCTGTTTTTT. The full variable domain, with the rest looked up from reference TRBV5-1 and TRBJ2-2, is KAGVTQTPRYLIKTRGQQVTLSCSPISGHRSVSWYQQTPGQGLQFLFEYFSETQRNKGNFPGRFSGRQFSNSRSEMNVSTLELGDSALYLCASSLGATGRFGELFFGEGSRLTVL.

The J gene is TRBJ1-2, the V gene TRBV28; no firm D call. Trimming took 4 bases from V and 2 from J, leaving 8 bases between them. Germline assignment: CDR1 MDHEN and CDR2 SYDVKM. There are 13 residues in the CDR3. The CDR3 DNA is TGTGCCAGCAGTTCAAACTCGAACTATGGCTACACCTTC. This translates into CASSSNSNYGYTF.

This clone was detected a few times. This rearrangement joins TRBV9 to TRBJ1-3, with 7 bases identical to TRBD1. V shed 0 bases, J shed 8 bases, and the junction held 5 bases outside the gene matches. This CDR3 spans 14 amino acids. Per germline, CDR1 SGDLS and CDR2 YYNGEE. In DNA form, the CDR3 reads TGTGCCAGCAGCGTAGAGGGACAGTGGGACACCATATATTTT. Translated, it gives CASSVEGQWDTIYF.

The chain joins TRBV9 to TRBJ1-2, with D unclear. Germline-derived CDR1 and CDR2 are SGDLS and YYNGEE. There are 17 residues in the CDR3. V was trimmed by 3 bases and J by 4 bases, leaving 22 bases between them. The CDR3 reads CASSATFFPRSGYGYTF. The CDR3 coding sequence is TGTGCCAGCAGCGCGACTTTTTTCCCCCGGTCTGGCTATGGCTACACCTTC.

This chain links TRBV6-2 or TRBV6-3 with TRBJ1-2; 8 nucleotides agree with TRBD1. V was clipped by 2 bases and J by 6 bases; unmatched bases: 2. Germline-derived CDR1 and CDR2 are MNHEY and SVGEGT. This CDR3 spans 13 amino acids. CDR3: CASSYRQGHGYTF. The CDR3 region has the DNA TGTGCCAGCAGTTACCGACAGGGGCATGGCTACACCTTC.

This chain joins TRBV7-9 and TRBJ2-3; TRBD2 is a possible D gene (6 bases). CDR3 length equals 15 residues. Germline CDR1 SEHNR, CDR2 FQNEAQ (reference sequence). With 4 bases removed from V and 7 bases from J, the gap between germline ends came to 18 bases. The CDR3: CASSSPGERTNTQYF. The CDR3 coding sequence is TGTGCCAGCAGCTCCCCGGGAGAACGCACGAATACGCAGTATTTT. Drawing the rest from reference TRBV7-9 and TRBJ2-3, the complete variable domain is DTGVSQNPRHKITKRGQNVTFRCDPISEHNRLYWYRQTLGQGPEFLTYFQNEAQLEKSRLLSDRFSAERPKGSFSTLEIQRTEQGDSAMYLCASSSPGERTNTQYFGPGTRLTVL.

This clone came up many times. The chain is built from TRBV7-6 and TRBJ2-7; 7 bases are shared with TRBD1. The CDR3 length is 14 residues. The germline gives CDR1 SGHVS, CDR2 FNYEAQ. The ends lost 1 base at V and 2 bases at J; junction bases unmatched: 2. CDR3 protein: CASSLDRGPYEQYF. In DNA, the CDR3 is TGTGCCAGCAGCTTAGACAGGGGCCCCTACGAGCAGTACTTC. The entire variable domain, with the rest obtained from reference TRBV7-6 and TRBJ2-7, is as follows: GAGVSQSPRYKVTKRGQDVALRCDPISGHVSLYWYRQALGQGPEFLTYFNYEAQQDKSGLPNDRFSAERPEGSISTLTIQRTEQRDSAMYRCASSLDRGPYEQYFGPGTRLTVT.

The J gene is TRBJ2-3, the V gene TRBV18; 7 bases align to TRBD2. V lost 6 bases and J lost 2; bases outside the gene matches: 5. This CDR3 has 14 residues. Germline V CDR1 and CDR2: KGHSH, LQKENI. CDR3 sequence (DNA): TGTGCCAGCTCCCAGCGGGGTTACACAGATACGCAGTATTTT. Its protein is CASSQRGYTDTQYF. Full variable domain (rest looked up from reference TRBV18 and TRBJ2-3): NAGVMQNPRHLVRRRGQEARLRCSPMKGHSHVYWYRQLPEEGLKFMVYLQKENIIDESGMPKERFSAEFPKEGPSILRIQQVVRGDSAAYFCASSQRGYTDTQYFGPGTRLTVL.

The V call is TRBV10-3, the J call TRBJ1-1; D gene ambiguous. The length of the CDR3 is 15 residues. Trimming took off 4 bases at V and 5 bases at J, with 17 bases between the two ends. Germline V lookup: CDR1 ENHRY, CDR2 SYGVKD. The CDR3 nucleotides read TGTGCCATCAGTGGGGGTGAATGGGAGGAAACTGAAGCTTTCTTT. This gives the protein CAISGGEWEETEAFF.

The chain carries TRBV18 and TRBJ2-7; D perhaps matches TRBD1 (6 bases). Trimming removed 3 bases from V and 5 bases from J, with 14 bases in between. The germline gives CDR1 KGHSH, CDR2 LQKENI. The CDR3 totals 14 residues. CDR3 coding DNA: TGTGCCAGCTCACCTATAGAACAGGGAGACGAGCAGTACTTC. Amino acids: CASSPIEQGDEQYF.

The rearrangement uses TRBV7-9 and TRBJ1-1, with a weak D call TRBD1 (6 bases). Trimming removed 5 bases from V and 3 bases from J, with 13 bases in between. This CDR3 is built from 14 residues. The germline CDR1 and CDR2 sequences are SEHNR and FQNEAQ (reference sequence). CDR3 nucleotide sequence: TGTGCCAGCAGCCCGGGACAAGGGGACACTGAAGCTTTCTTT. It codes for CASSPGQGDTEAFF.

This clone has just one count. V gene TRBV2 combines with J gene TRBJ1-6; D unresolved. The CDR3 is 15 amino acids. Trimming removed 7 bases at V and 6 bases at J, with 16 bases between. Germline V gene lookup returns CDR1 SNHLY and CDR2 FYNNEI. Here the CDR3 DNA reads TGTGCCAGCACCAGGTCCCAGGCTGTTAATTCACCCCTCCACTTT. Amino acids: CASTRSQAVNSPLHF.

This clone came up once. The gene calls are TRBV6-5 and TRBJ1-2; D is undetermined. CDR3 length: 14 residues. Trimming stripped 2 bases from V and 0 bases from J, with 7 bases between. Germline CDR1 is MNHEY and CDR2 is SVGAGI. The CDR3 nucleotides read TGTGCCAGCAGTTACCAAGAGACTAACTATGGCTACACCTTC. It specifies CASSYQETNYGYTF.

The CDR3: CASSLQNTEAFF. CDR3 DNA sequence: TGTGCCAGCAGCTTACAGAACACTGAAGCTTTCTTT. This chain connects TRBV11-3 to TRBJ1-1; D uncertain. Germline-derived CDR1 and CDR2 are SGHNT and YENEEA. CDR3 length equals 12 residues. The ends were cut back, 2 bases at V and 1 base at J, with 2 bases in the middle.

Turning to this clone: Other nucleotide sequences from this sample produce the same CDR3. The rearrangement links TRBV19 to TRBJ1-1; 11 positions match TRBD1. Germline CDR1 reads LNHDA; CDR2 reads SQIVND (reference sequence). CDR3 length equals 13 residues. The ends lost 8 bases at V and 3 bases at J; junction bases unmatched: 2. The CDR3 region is CASRTGGDTEAFF. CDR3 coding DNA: TGTGCCAGTCGGACAGGGGGCGACACTGAAGCTTTCTTT.

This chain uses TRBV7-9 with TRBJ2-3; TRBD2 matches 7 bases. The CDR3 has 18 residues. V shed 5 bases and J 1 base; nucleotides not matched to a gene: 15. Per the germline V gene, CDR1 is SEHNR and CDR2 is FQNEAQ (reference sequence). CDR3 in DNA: TGTGCCAGCAGCCTCGGGCCCACTAGCGCTACCCGCACAGATACGCAGTATTTT. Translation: CASSLGPTSATRTDTQYF.

This chain's CDR3 is CASSKGIDRGRTEAFF. In nucleotides, the CDR3 is TGTGCCAGCAGCAAAGGAATAGACAGGGGGCGCACTGAAGCTTTCTTT. The chain combines TRBV5-4 with TRBJ1-1; 10 bases map to TRBD1. V gave up 4 bases and J gave up 4 bases; unmatched junction bases: 10. Germline loops: CDR1 SGHNT, CDR2 YYREEE (reference sequence). The CDR3 loop spans 16 amino acids.

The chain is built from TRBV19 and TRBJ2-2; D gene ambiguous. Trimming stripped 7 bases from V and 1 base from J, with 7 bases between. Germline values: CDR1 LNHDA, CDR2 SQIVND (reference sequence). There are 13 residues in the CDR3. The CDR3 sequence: CASTLRNTGELFF. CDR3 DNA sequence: TGTGCCAGTACCCTCCGGAACACCGGGGAGCTGTTTTTT.

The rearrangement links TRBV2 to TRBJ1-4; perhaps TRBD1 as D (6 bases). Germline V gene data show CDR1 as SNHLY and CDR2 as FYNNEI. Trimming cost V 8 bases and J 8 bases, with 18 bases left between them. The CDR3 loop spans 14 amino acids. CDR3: CASSWTAAAEKLFF. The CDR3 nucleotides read TGTGCCAGCTCATGGACAGCAGCCGCGGAAAAACTGTTTTTT.

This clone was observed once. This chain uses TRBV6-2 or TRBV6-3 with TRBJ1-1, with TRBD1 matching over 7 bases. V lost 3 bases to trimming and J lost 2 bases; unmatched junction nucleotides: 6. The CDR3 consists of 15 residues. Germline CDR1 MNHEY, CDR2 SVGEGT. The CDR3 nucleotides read TGTGCCAGCAGTTATAAACGGGACAGTAACACTGAAGCTTTCTTT. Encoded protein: CASSYKRDSNTEAFF.

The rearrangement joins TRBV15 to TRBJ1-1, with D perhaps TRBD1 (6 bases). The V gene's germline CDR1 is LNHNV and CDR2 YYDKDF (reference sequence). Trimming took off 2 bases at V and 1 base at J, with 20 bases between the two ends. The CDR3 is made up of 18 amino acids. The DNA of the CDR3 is TGTGCCACCAGCAGACCTCTTGCAGGGGCGAGGGAGAACACTGAAGCTTTCTTT. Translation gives CATSRPLAGARENTEAFF.